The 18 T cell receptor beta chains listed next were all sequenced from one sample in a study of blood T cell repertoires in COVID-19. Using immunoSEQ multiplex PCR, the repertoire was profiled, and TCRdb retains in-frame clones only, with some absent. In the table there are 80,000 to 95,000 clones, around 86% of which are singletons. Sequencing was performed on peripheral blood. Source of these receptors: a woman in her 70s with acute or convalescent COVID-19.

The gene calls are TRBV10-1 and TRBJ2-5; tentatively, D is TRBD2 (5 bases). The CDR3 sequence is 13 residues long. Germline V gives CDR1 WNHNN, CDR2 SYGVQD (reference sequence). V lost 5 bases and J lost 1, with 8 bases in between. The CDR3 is CASSPSPQETQYF. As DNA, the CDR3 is TGCGCCAGCAGTCCTAGCCCCCAAGAGACCCAGTACTTC.

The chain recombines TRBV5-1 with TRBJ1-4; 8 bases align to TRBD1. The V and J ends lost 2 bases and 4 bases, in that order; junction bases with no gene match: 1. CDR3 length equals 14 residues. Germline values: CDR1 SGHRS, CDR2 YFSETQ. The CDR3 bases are TGCGCCAGCAGCTTTGGACAGGGTAATGAAAAACTGTTTTTT. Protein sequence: CASSFGQGNEKLFF.

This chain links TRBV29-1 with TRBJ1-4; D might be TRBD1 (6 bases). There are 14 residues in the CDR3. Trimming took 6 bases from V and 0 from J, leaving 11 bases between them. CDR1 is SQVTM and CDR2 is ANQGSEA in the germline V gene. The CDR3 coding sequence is TGCAGCGTCGCCACAGGGCCAACTAATGAAAAACTGTTTTTT. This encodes CSVATGPTNEKLFF.

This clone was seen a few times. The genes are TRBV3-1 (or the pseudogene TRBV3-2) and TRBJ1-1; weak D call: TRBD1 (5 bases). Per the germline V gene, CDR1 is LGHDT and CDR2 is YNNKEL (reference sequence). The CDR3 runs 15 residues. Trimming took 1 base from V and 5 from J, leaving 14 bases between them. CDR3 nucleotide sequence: TGTGCCAGCAGCCAAGGCCAGGGAGGGAGAACTGAAGCTTTCTTT. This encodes CASSQGQGGRTEAFF.

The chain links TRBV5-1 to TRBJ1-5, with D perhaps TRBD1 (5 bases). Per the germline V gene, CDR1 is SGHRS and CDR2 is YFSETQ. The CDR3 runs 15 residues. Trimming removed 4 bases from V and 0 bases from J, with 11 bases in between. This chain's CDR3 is CASSVDSGSNQPQHF. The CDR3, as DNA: TGCGCCAGCAGCGTAGACAGTGGTAGCAATCAGCCCCAGCATTTT.

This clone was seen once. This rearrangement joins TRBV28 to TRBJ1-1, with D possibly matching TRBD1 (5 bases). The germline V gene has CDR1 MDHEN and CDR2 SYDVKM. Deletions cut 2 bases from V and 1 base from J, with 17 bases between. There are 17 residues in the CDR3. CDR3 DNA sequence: TGTGCCAGCAGTTTACCCTCCCCCACCGGGGGGAACACTGAAGCTTTCTTT. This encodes CASSLPSPTGGNTEAFF. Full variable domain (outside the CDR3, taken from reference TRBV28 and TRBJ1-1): DVKVTQSSRYLVKRTGEKVFLECVQDMDHENMFWYRQDPGLGLRLIYFSYDVKMKEKGDIPEGYSVSREKKERFSLILESASTNQTSMYLCASSLPSPTGGNTEAFFGQGTRLTVV.

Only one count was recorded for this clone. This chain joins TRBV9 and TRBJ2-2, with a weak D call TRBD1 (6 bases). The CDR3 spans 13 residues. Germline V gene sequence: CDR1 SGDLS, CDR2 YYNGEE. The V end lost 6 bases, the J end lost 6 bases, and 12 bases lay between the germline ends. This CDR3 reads CASNTGYPGELFF. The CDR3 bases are TGTGCCAGCAACACAGGGTACCCCGGGGAGCTGTTTTTT.

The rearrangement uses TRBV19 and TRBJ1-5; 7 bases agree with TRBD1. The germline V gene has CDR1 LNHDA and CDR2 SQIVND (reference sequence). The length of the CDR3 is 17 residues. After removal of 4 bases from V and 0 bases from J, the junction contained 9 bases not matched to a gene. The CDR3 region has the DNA TGTGCCAGTAGTAAACCGGGGACAGAGTATAGCAATCAGCCCCAGCATTTT. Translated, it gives CASSKPGTEYSNQPQHF.

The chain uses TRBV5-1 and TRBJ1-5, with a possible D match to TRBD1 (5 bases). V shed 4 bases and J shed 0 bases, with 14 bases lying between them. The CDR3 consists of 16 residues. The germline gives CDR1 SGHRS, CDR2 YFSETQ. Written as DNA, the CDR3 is TGCGCCAGCAGCCCCGGGGGAACTTATAGCAATCAGCCCCAGCATTTT. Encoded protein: CASSPGGTYSNQPQHF.

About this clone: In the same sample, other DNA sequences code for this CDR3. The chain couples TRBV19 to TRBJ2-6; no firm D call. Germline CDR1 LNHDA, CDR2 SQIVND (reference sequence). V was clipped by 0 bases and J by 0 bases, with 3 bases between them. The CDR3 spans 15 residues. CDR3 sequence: CASSIDSSGANVLTF. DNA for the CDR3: TGTGCCAGTAGTATAGACAGCTCTGGGGCCAACGTCCTGACTTTC.

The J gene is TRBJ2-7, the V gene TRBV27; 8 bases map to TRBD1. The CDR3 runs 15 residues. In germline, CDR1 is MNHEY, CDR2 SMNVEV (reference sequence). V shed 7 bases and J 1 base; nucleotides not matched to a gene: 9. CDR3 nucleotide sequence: TGTGCCAGCAAAAAAATGACAGGGGAATCCTACGAGCAGTACTTC. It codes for CASKKMTGESYEQYF.

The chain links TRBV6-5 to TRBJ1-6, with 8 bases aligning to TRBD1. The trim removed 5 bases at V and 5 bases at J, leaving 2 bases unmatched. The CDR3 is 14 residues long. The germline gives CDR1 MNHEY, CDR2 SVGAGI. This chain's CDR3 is CASSLTGDNSPLHF. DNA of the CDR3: TGTGCCAGCAGTCTGACAGGGGATAATTCACCCCTCCACTTT.

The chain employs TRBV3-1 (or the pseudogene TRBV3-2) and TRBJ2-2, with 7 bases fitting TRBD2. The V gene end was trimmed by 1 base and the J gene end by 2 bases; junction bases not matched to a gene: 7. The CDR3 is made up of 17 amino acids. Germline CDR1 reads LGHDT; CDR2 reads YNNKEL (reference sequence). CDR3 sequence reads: CASSQGWLAENTGELFF. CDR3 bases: TGTGCCAGCAGCCAAGGTTGGCTAGCGGAAAACACCGGGGAGCTGTTTTTT.

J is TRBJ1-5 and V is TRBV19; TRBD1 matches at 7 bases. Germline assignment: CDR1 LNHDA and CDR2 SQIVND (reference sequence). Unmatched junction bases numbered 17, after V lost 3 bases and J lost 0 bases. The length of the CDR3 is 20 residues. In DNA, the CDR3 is TGTGCCAGTAGTATTGGGGAAGGGGGCGACAGTCCTTATAGCAATCAGCCCCAGCATTTT. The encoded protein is CASSIGEGGDSPYSNQPQHF. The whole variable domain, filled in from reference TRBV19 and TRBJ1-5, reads DGGITQSPKYLFRKEGQNVTLSCEQNLNHDAMYWYRQDPGQGLRLIYYSQIVNDFQKGDIAEGYSVSREKKESFPLTVTSAQKNPTAFYLCASSIGEGGDSPYSNQPQHFGDGTRLSIL.

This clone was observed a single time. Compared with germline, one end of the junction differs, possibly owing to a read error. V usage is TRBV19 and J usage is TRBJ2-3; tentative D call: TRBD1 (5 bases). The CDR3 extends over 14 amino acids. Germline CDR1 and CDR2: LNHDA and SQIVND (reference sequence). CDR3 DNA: TGTGCCAGTTCGGCCAGGGCCAGCACGGATACGCAGTATTTT. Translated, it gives CASSARASTDTQYF.

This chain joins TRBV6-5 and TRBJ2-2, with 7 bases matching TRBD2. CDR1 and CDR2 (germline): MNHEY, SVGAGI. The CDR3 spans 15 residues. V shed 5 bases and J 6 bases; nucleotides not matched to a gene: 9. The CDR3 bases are TGTGCCAGCAGTCGGACTAGTGGGGGACCCGGGGAGCTGTTTTTT. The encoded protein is CASSRTSGGPGELFF.

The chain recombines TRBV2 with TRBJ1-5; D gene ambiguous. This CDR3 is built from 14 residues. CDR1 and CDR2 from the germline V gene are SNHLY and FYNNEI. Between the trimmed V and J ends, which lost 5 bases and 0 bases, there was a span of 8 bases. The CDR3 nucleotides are TGTGCCAGCAGTCTGAGGGTTAGCAATCAGCCCCAGCATTTT. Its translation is CASSLRVSNQPQHF.

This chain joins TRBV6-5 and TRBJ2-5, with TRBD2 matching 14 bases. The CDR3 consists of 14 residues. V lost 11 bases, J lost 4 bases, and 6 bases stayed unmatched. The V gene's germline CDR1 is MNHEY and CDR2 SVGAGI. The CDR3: CAGRLAGGGETQYF. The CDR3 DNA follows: TGTGCCGGAAGACTAGCGGGAGGGGGAGAGACCCAGTACTTC.